A selection of T cell receptor beta chains follows, all from one sample in a study of blood T cell repertoires in COVID-19. The assay was immunoSEQ multiplex PCR, and TCRdb's table has in-frame clones only and misses some. The sample comprises around 130,000 clones, roughly four fifths of which are singletons, and more than 3% rests with the top ten. Sequencing used PBMCs or T cells enriched from blood (not recorded which). These receptors were obtained from a woman between 50 and 59 years old with acute COVID-19. Each CDR3 is given with its conserved first and last residue. The order of the fields is V gene, J gene, CDR3 protein.

TRBV15,TRBJ1-4,CATSRDQGTGGEKLFF
TRBV11-3,TRBJ2-1,CASSEWNIQGGNNEQFF
TRBV25-1,TRBJ2-1,CASSSGLAGYNEQFF
TRBV5-4,TRBJ1-4,CASSLAPDLREKLFF
TRBV5-1,TRBJ1-2,CASSGTGENYGYTF
TRBV19,TRBJ1-2,CASSGQGSDYGYTF
TRBV18,TRBJ1-1,CASSPPHRGTEAFF
TRBV6-1,TRBJ1-2,CASSEATGGGSYGYTF
TRBV7-9,TRBJ2-5,CASSRAGAQGETQYF
TRBV19,TRBJ1-6,CASSMYLEKSPLHF
TRBV19,TRBJ1-2,CASKTQRGGNYGYTF
TRBV27,TRBJ2-5,CASSSYLRRETQYF
TRBV19,TRBJ2-7,CATEDRGHEQYF
TRBV12-3/TRBV12-4,TRBJ1-1,CASSLRGREAFF
TRBV28,TRBJ2-5,CASRAQGALETQYF
TRBV4-1,TRBJ2-7,CASSQDFTSGSTHEQYF
TRBV6-1,TRBJ2-3,CASSAQGWSSTDTQYF
TRBV9,TRBJ2-7,CASSVGARGLGFSEQYF
TRBV6-1,TRBJ1-5,CASSESGQQFRSNQPQHF
TRBV7-9,TRBJ2-1,CASSARQGAYNEQFF
TRBV7-9,TRBJ2-1,CASSLRGTDNEQFF
TRBV27,TRBJ1-1,CASSTTRETEAFF
TRBV7-3,TRBJ2-7,CASSSGGTGGSEQYF
TRBV9,TRBJ2-3,CASSVAGTGSTDTQYF
TRBV19,TRBJ1-1,CASSIRVNTEAFF
TRBV6-5,TRBJ1-1,CASFGTVNTEAFF
TRBV6-5,TRBJ2-7,CASRLGTYGEQYF
TRBV5-1,TRBJ2-1,CASQEGLAGVKQFF
TRBV11-2,TRBJ2-3,CASSSGLAPDTQYF
TRBV28,TRBJ2-5,CATTEGRGETQYF
TRBV18,TRBJ1-1,CASSPGEEVEAFF
TRBV24-1,TRBJ2-6,CATSDPGRGANVLTF
TRBV7-6,TRBJ2-1,CASSLGTSGNNEQFF
TRBV18,TRBJ2-2,CASSSLAGGLGTGELFF
TRBV2,TRBJ2-4,CASRKTGTSGKGQYF
TRBV6-2/TRBV6-3,TRBJ1-2,CASSYLRYGYTF
TRBV19,TRBJ2-2,CASRSPQGNTGELFF
TRBV5-1,TRBJ2-7,CASSSGGGVPYEQYF
TRBV2,TRBJ2-2,CARTGTSVSGELFF
TRBV9,TRBJ2-1,CASSIGTTHNEQFF
TRBV19,TRBJ2-5,CASSIIPEETQYF
TRBV12-3/TRBV12-4,TRBJ1-5,CASSFGWGQPQHF
TRBV4-1,TRBJ2-3,CASSLEGNPDTQYF
TRBV13,TRBJ1-2,CASSAQGRADRGGYTF
TRBV21-1,TRBJ1-3,CASQHPPEEDVGSPLSGNTIYF
TRBV23-1,TRBJ2-7,CASSTSAGGFYEQYF
TRBV9,TRBJ1-6,CASSVSPQGLNSPLHF
TRBV16,TRBJ2-7,CASSHTGTGYYEQYF
TRBV30,TRBJ2-7,CAWSVSRYEQYF
TRBV15,TRBJ1-5,CATRESSGRNQPQHF
TRBV11-2,TRBJ2-3,CASSQEGGEVDTQYF
TRBV11-3,TRBJ2-1,CASNRPGLNNEQFF
TRBV7-9,TRBJ1-2,CASSLGSGEEGYTF
TRBV27,TRBJ2-3,CASSNSGRRPDTQYF